Listed below are T cell receptor beta chains from one sample, sequenced in a study of identical twins. TCRdb recomputed calls from the 5' RACE reads with MiXCR, one row per CDR3 protein. The sample shows some 730,000 distinct CDR3 sequences, around a sixth of them seen only once. The data also belong to a second study, concerning T cells expressing NK-cell markers.

Material: PBMCs. Receptors were obtained from a young woman in good health. CDR3s include the opening cysteine and the closing phenylalanine or tryptophan. The order of the fields is J gene, V gene, D gene, CDR3 protein. A D gene is named only where the DNA matches it firmly.

J: TRBJ2-2
V: TRBV4-1
D: .
CDR3: CASSQEHYGELFF

J: TRBJ2-2
V: TRBV24-1
D: .
CDR3: CATAAVAGELFF

J: TRBJ2-1
V: TRBV18
D: TRBD2
CDR3: CASSQTSGSSYNEQFF

J: TRBJ2-1
V: TRBV12-3/TRBV12-4
D: .
CDR3: CASSWAGESYNEQFF

J: TRBJ2-1
V: TRBV21-1
D: .
CDR3: CASNLSGGGYNEQFF

J: TRBJ1-2
V: TRBV29-1
D: .
CDR3: CSVATGDDYGYTF

J: TRBJ1-1
V: TRBV7-8
D: TRBD1
CDR3: CASSSVTGGEAFF

J: TRBJ2-6
V: TRBV5-1
D: TRBD2
CDR3: CASSLLLRGERGANVLTF

J: TRBJ2-5
V: TRBV7-7
D: .
CDR3: CASSLGGAGSETQYF

J: TRBJ2-3
V: TRBV20-1
D: TRBD2
CDR3: CSARGVAGGVDTQYF

J: TRBJ2-5
V: TRBV9
D: TRBD1
CDR3: CASSVRTGLGEETQYF

J: TRBJ1-1
V: TRBV6-1
D: .
CDR3: CASREIQGSTEAFF

J: TRBJ2-7
V: TRBV12-3/TRBV12-4
D: TRBD2
CDR3: CASSGGGGGPYEQYF

J: TRBJ1-2
V: TRBV6-1
D: .
CDR3: CASSEALKSGYTF

J: TRBJ2-7
V: TRBV20-1
D: TRBD1
CDR3: CSAPLGTVYEQYF

J: TRBJ2-7
V: TRBV20-1
D: .
CDR3: CSASSADSYEQYF

J: TRBJ2-3
V: TRBV5-5
D: TRBD1
CDR3: CASMFEPGQGISTDTQYF

J: TRBJ2-3
V: TRBV7-9
D: .
CDR3: CASLGTRDLHPTDTQYF